The rows below give T cell receptor beta chains drawn from one sample of a study of blood T cell repertoires in COVID-19. The data were produced by immunoSEQ multiplex PCR, yet TCRdb's version contains in-frame clones alone and is incomplete. The top ten clones hold 2.5% to 3% of a sample with some 160,000 clones, 80% to 90% of them seen once. The sample was peripheral blood. These receptors all stem from a man in his sixties with acute or convalescent COVID-19. CDR3s include the opening cysteine and the closing phenylalanine or tryptophan. Each record gives: J gene, D gene, V gene, clone size, CDR3 protein, CDR3 DNA. The D gene is left open where the match is weak. The listing skips clone size in some rows; elsewhere it reads once, few, many or a size class.

J gene: TRBJ2-1; D gene: NA; V gene: TRBV20-1; clone size: NA; CDR3 protein: CSASFQGGRNEQFF; CDR3 DNA: TGCAGTGCTAGTTTTCAGGGGGGCCGGAATGAGCAGTTCTTC
J gene: TRBJ1-2; D gene: TRBD1; V gene: TRBV2; clone size: NA; CDR3 protein: CASRGDSYGYTF; CDR3 DNA: TGTGCCAGCAGGGGGGACAGCTATGGCTACACCTTC
J gene: TRBJ2-7; D gene: NA; V gene: TRBV6-5; clone size: few; CDR3 protein: CASSPRGSYEQYF; CDR3 DNA: TGTGCCAGCTCCCCTCGCGGCTCCTACGAGCAGTACTTC
J gene: TRBJ1-2; D gene: NA; V gene: TRBV27; clone size: few; CDR3 protein: CASSLKGIGYGYTF; CDR3 DNA: TGTGCCAGCAGTTTAAAGGGGATTGGGTATGGCTACACCTTC
J gene: TRBJ1-1; D gene: NA; V gene: TRBV19; clone size: NA; CDR3 protein: CASRTSPGLGRAFF; CDR3 DNA: TGTGCCAGCCGAACCTCGCCGGGACTTGGTAGGGCTTTCTTT
J gene: TRBJ1-4; D gene: TRBD1; V gene: TRBV25-1; clone size: NA; CDR3 protein: CASSDSSGTARQKLFF; CDR3 DNA: TGTGCCAGCAGTGATTCCTCCGGGACAGCTAGACAAAAACTGTTTTTT
J gene: TRBJ2-1; D gene: NA; V gene: TRBV5-4; clone size: NA; CDR3 protein: CASSLGQGGSYNEQFF; CDR3 DNA: TGTGCCAGCAGCTTGGGGCAGGGAGGCTCCTACAATGAGCAGTTCTTC
J gene: TRBJ2-3; D gene: TRBD2; V gene: TRBV4-1; clone size: NA; CDR3 protein: CASQGASGGRDTQYF; CDR3 DNA: TGCGCCAGCCAGGGGGCTAGCGGGGGCAGAGATACGCAGTATTTT
J gene: TRBJ2-3; D gene: NA; V gene: TRBV11-1; clone size: NA; CDR3 protein: CASSSRQVPSTDTQYF; CDR3 DNA: TGTGCCAGCAGCTCCAGACAGGTCCCTAGCACAGATACGCAGTATTTT
J gene: TRBJ2-5; D gene: TRBD2; V gene: TRBV7-9; clone size: NA; CDR3 protein: CASSYPRTSFETQYF; CDR3 DNA: TGTGCCAGCAGCTATCCTCGGACTAGTTTCGAGACCCAGTACTTC
J gene: TRBJ2-7; D gene: TRBD1; V gene: TRBV6-1; clone size: NA; CDR3 protein: CASSVGQGAGTSYEQYF; CDR3 DNA: TGTGCCAGCAGTGTGGGACAGGGGGCCGGTACGTCCTACGAGCAGTACTTC
J gene: TRBJ2-3; D gene: NA; V gene: TRBV24-1; clone size: NA; CDR3 protein: CATSDSGDTQYF; CDR3 DNA: TGTGCCACCAGTGACAGTGGAGATACGCAGTATTTT
J gene: TRBJ1-1; D gene: NA; V gene: TRBV21-1; clone size: NA; CDR3 protein: CASSKQGYGLQGLRTEAFF; CDR3 DNA: TGTGCCAGCAGCAAGCAAGGTTATGGGTTACAGGGGTTGCGCACTGAAGCTTTCTTT
J gene: TRBJ2-3; D gene: NA; V gene: TRBV6-5; clone size: NA; CDR3 protein: CASSTGYGGTDTQYF; CDR3 DNA: TGTGCCAGCAGTACAGGGTACGGAGGCACAGATACGCAGTATTTT
J gene: TRBJ1-2; D gene: NA; V gene: TRBV2; clone size: NA; CDR3 protein: CASSGAVSAGYTF; CDR3 DNA: TGTGCCAGCAGTGGGGCAGTCTCTGCGGGCTACACCTTC
J gene: TRBJ2-1; D gene: NA; V gene: TRBV5-1; clone size: NA; CDR3 protein: CASSLGGTNYNEQFF; CDR3 DNA: TGCGCCAGCAGCTTGGGGGGGACAAACTACAATGAGCAGTTCTTC
J gene: TRBJ1-4; D gene: NA; V gene: TRBV18; clone size: NA; CDR3 protein: CASSPGQLSTNEKLFF; CDR3 DNA: TGTGCCAGCTCACCAGGACAGTTATCAACTAATGAAAAACTGTTTTTT
J gene: TRBJ1-3; D gene: TRBD1; V gene: TRBV5-6; clone size: NA; CDR3 protein: CASSPGQGAAGNTIYF; CDR3 DNA: TGTGCCAGCAGCCCCGGACAGGGGGCCGCTGGAAACACCATATATTTT
J gene: TRBJ2-7; D gene: NA; V gene: TRBV5-6; clone size: few; CDR3 protein: CASSLRVTYEQYF; CDR3 DNA: TGTGCCAGCAGCTTGCGGGTAACCTACGAGCAGTACTTC
J gene: TRBJ2-5; D gene: NA; V gene: TRBV24-1; clone size: NA; CDR3 protein: CATSDPQGPKETQYF; CDR3 DNA: TGTGCCACCAGTGACCCACAGGGCCCCAAAGAGACCCAGTACTTC
J gene: TRBJ1-1; D gene: NA; V gene: TRBV19; clone size: NA; CDR3 protein: CASCLNTEAFF; CDR3 DNA: TGTGCCAGCTGTTTGAACACTGAAGCTTTCTTT
J gene: TRBJ1-2; D gene: NA; V gene: TRBV6-5; clone size: NA; CDR3 protein: CASSYQGGLFGGYTF; CDR3 DNA: TGTGCCAGCAGTTACCAAGGCGGTTTATTCGGTGGCTACACCTTC
J gene: TRBJ1-3; D gene: TRBD1; V gene: TRBV11-2; clone size: NA; CDR3 protein: CASSWVLDRGGNTIYF; CDR3 DNA: TGTGCCAGCAGCTGGGTCCTGGACAGGGGAGGAAACACCATATATTTT
J gene: TRBJ1-4; D gene: NA; V gene: TRBV14; clone size: once; CDR3 protein: CASSRNQGEKLFF; CDR3 DNA: TGTGCCAGCAGCCGAAACCAGGGTGAAAAACTGTTTTTT
J gene: TRBJ1-1; D gene: TRBD1; V gene: TRBV6-5; clone size: NA; CDR3 protein: CASGSAGGALVIF; CDR3 DNA: TGTGCCAGCGGAAGTGCAGGGGGCGCGTTGGTGATCTTT
J gene: TRBJ1-2; D gene: TRBD1; V gene: TRBV5-1; clone size: NA; CDR3 protein: CASSPDRGRGYTF; CDR3 DNA: TGCGCCAGCAGCCCTGACAGGGGACGAGGCTACACCTTC
J gene: TRBJ1-2; D gene: NA; V gene: TRBV21-1; clone size: NA; CDR3 protein: CASRSPGTGDYYGYTF; CDR3 DNA: TGTGCCAGCAGAAGCCCCGGGACAGGGGATTACTATGGCTACACCTTC
J gene: TRBJ2-3; D gene: NA; V gene: TRBV2; clone size: few; CDR3 protein: CASPSLGRGPRDTQYF; CDR3 DNA: TGTGCCAGCCCCTCTCTGGGGCGGGGGCCGAGAGATACGCAGTATTTT
J gene: TRBJ1-2; D gene: NA; V gene: TRBV20-1; clone size: NA; CDR3 protein: CSASLSGVGYTF; CDR3 DNA: TGCAGTGCTAGTTTATCAGGGGTTGGCTACACCTTC
J gene: TRBJ2-7; D gene: TRBD1; V gene: TRBV10-1; clone size: once; CDR3 protein: CASSDNRGWEQYF; CDR3 DNA: TGCGCCAGCAGTGATAACAGGGGCTGGGAGCAGTACTTC
J gene: TRBJ1-1; D gene: NA; V gene: TRBV7-2; clone size: NA; CDR3 protein: CASSPQAGMNTEAFF; CDR3 DNA: TGTGCCAGCAGCCCCCAAGCGGGTATGAACACTGAAGCTTTCTTT
J gene: TRBJ2-5; D gene: NA; V gene: TRBV19; clone size: NA; CDR3 protein: CASSKGQQETQYF; CDR3 DNA: TGTGCCAGTAGTAAAGGACAGCAAGAGACCCAGTACTTC
J gene: TRBJ2-4; D gene: TRBD1; V gene: TRBV18; clone size: NA; CDR3 protein: CASSRQGNVAKNIQYF; CDR3 DNA: TGTGCCAGCTCACGACAGGGAAACGTGGCCAAAAACATTCAGTACTTC
J gene: TRBJ1-4; D gene: TRBD1; V gene: TRBV6-5; clone size: NA; CDR3 protein: CASRKRQGVGEKLFF; CDR3 DNA: TGTGCCAGCAGAAAACGACAGGGGGTAGGAGAAAAACTGTTTTTT
J gene: TRBJ2-1; D gene: NA; V gene: TRBV18; clone size: once; CDR3 protein: CASSPPNSGGTRYNEQFF; CDR3 DNA: TGTGCCAGCTCACCACCGAACTCTGGGGGCACACGATACAATGAGCAGTTCTTC
J gene: TRBJ1-2; D gene: TRBD1; V gene: TRBV3-1/TRBV3-2; clone size: NA; CDR3 protein: CASSQEGTGNYGYTF; CDR3 DNA: TGTGCCAGCAGCCAAGAGGGGACAGGGAACTATGGCTACACCTTC
J gene: TRBJ1-2; D gene: TRBD1; V gene: TRBV5-1; clone size: few; CDR3 protein: CASGETGPGEGYTF; CDR3 DNA: TGCGCCAGTGGGGAGACAGGGCCCGGAGAGGGCTACACCTTC
J gene: TRBJ2-3; D gene: NA; V gene: TRBV5-1; clone size: NA; CDR3 protein: CASSFLDTQYF; CDR3 DNA: TGCGCCAGCAGCTTTCTGGATACGCAGTATTTT
J gene: TRBJ2-7; D gene: TRBD1; V gene: TRBV14; clone size: NA; CDR3 protein: CASSQPDRVPSEQYF; CDR3 DNA: TGTGCCAGCAGCCAACCGGACAGGGTCCCCAGCGAGCAGTACTTC
J gene: TRBJ2-7; D gene: TRBD1; V gene: TRBV11-2; clone size: NA; CDR3 protein: CASSFPRPGTEKATYEQYF; CDR3 DNA: TGTGCCAGCAGCTTTCCCCGGCCAGGGACAGAAAAAGCTACCTACGAGCAGTACTTC
J gene: TRBJ1-3; D gene: NA; V gene: TRBV18; clone size: NA; CDR3 protein: CASSLQRSGNTIYF; CDR3 DNA: TGTGCCAGCTCACTCCAGAGGAGTGGAAACACCATATATTTT
J gene: TRBJ1-5; D gene: NA; V gene: TRBV7-8; clone size: NA; CDR3 protein: CASSLGQGIRGNQPQHF; CDR3 DNA: TGTGCCAGCAGCTTAGGGCAGGGGATCAGAGGGAATCAGCCCCAGCATTTT
J gene: TRBJ1-1; D gene: NA; V gene: TRBV7-9; clone size: NA; CDR3 protein: CASSARGKNTEAFF; CDR3 DNA: TGTGCCAGCAGCGCGAGAGGGAAGAACACTGAAGCTTTCTTT
J gene: TRBJ2-6; D gene: NA; V gene: TRBV6-4; clone size: NA; CDR3 protein: CASSRDSGANVLTF; CDR3 DNA: TGTGCCAGCAGTCGGGACTCTGGGGCCAACGTCCTGACTTTC
J gene: TRBJ1-2; D gene: NA; V gene: TRBV5-1; clone size: NA; CDR3 protein: CASSLEMGRDGYTF; CDR3 DNA: TGCGCCAGCAGCTTGGAGATGGGGAGGGACGGCTACACCTTC